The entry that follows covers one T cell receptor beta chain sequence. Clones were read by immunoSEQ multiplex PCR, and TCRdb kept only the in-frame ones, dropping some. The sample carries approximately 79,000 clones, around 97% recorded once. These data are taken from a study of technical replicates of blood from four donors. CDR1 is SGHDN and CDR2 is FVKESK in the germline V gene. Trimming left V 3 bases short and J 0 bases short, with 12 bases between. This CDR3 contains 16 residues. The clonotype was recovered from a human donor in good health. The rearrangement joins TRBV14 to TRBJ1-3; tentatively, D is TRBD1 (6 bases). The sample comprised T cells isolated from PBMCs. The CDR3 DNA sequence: TGTGCCAGCAGCCAGGACAGTACTTTCTCTGGAAACACCATATATTTT. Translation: CASSQDSTFSGNTIYF.